The 19 T cell receptor beta chains in this list originate from one sample, sequenced in a study of read filtering for tumor transcriptome and immune sequencing. Molecular barcoded adaptors covering alpha/delta and beta/gamma chains were used on approximately 400 ng RNA. Via MiXCR, TCRdb re-called the reads, giving one row per CDR3 protein. The sample shows about 130,000 distinct CDR3 sequences, over 10% of them seen only once. What was sequenced was a population of CD138-negative cells sorted from bone marrow. These receptors all stem from a donor at least 40 years old with multiple myeloma.

Worth noting for this clonotype: A far larger clone is one base from this, pointing to a likely read error. The chain is built from TRBV10-3 and TRBJ2-1; 10 bases are a match to TRBD2. CDR3 length equals 14 residues. From germline, CDR1 is ENHRY and CDR2 SYGVKD. CDR3 DNA: TGTGCCAGCAGGCTAGCGGGGGAGTACAATGAGCAGTCCTTC. It encodes CASRLAGEYNEQSF.

This clonotype showed up many times. This chain connects TRBV11-1 to TRBJ2-7; TRBD1 agrees at 7 bases. V shed 5 bases and J 3 bases; nucleotides not matched to a gene: 16. CDR3 length: 17 amino acids. Germline CDR1 SGHAT, CDR2 FQDESV (reference sequence). CDR3 amino acids: CASSRLLVGQTVYEQYF. The DNA of the CDR3 is TGTGCCAGCAGCCGACTCTTGGTGGGACAGACGGTCTACGAGCAGTACTTC. Looking up the rest from reference TRBV11-1 and TRBJ2-7 gives the full variable domain: EAEVAQSPRYKITEKSQAVAFWCDPISGHATLYWYRQILGQGPELLVQFQDESVVDDSQLPKDRFSAERLKGVDSTLKIQPAELGDSAMYLCASSRLLVGQTVYEQYFGPGTRLTVT.

With regard to this clonotype: It may be a read error: a sequence one base away is much more abundant. This chain uses TRBV7-9 with TRBJ2-7; tentatively, D is TRBD1 (5 bases). The CDR3 totals 15 residues. Germline loops: CDR1 SEHNR, CDR2 FQNEAQ (reference sequence). The CDR3 DNA reads TGTGCCAGCAGCTTAATATTGGGGCCCACCTACGAGCAGTGCTTC. It translates to CASSLILGPTYEQCF.

In regard to this clonotype: A read error may explain this, as a much larger clone is one base away. This sequence joins TRBV20-1 and TRBJ2-5; D uncertain. CDR1 is DFQATT, CDR2 SNEGSKA, per germline (reference sequence). The length of the CDR3 is 11 residues. The chain's CDR3 is CSAREEETQCF. CDR3 nucleotides: TGCAGTGCTAGAGAGGAAGAGACCCAGTGCTTC.

The CDR3 sequence: CASSINIGASQPQHF. The DNA of the CDR3 is TGTGCCAGTAGTATTAATATCGGGGCAAGTCAGCCCCAGCATTTT. J is TRBJ1-5 and V is TRBV19; weak D call: TRBD1 (5 bases). Trimming took 3 bases from V and 6 from J, leaving 15 bases between them. The CDR3 spans 15 residues. CDR1 is LNHDA, CDR2 SQIVND, per germline (reference sequence).

Turning to this clonotype: Since a much larger clone is just one base distant, this may be a read error. This chain joins TRBV12-3 or TRBV12-4 and TRBJ2-7, with 11 bases fitting TRBD2. This CDR3 contains 15 residues. The CDR3 nucleotides are TGTGCCAGCGGTACTAGCGGGAGTCTGTCCCACGAGCAGCACTTC. Protein: CASGTSGSLSHEQHF.

This clonotype was counted at least ten times. J is TRBJ2-1 and V is TRBV25-1; D is perhaps TRBD1 or TRBD2 (6 bases each). With 3 bases removed from V and 14 bases from J, the gap between germline ends came to 20 bases. The CDR3 loop spans 14 amino acids. Per germline, CDR1 MGHDK and CDR2 SYGVNS. The CDR3 DNA reads as TGTGCCAGCAGTGATGGGGGAGTGGCGGGACAAAAGTTCTTC. This gives the protein CASSDGGVAGQKFF.

This clonotype was observed many times. The rearrangement uses TRBV7-6 and TRBJ2-7; 7 bases are a match to TRBD1. This CDR3 contains 13 residues. V lost 4 bases and J lost 3; bases outside the gene matches: 3. The germline V gene encodes CDR1 SGHVS and CDR2 FNYEAQ. The CDR3: CASSWGQFYEQYF. The CDR3 DNA sequence: TGTGCCAGCAGCTGGGGACAGTTCTACGAGCAGTACTTC.

A few counts support this clonotype. A single base separates this from a much larger clone, so it may be a read error. The V and J genes are TRBV30 and TRBJ1-1, with D uncertain. The CDR3 has 12 residues. The germline V gene has CDR1 GTSNPN and CDR2 SVGIG (reference sequence). With 3 bases removed from V and 5 bases from J, the gap between germline ends came to 10 bases. CDR3 region: CAWRMEETEAFF. CDR3 DNA: TGTGCCTGGAGAATGGAAGAGACTGAAGCTTTCTTT.

At least ten counts were recorded for this clonotype. The chain recombines TRBV19 with TRBJ1-1, with a weak D call TRBD1 (5 bases). In germline, CDR1 is LNHDA, CDR2 SQIVND (reference sequence). This CDR3 comprises 14 residues. V lost 4 bases and J 4 bases, leaving 13 bases between the germline ends. The CDR3 spells CASSTAGRATEAFF. The CDR3 DNA is TGTGCCAGTAGTACGGCCGGCAGGGCCACTGAAGCTTTCTTT.

This clonotype was counted only a few times. A clone one base away is much larger, so this may be a read error. The V and J genes are TRBV27 and TRBJ2-1, with D perhaps TRBD2 (5 bases). CDR3 length equals 15 residues. The V gene's germline CDR1 is MNHEY and CDR2 SMNVEV (reference sequence). The CDR3 DNA reads as TGTGCCAGCAGTTTATCGAGCGGTTACTACAATGGGCAGTTCTTC. Its protein product is CASSLSSGYYNGQFF.

This clonotype was seen only a few times. The chain joins TRBV6-6 to TRBJ1-1; no clear D. The CDR3 is 11 amino acids. Germline loops: CDR1 MNHNY, CDR2 SVGAGI (reference sequence). Trimming took off 4 bases at V and 8 bases at J, with 8 bases between the two ends. The CDR3 nucleotides are TGTGCCAGCAGTTCCACGGGAGAAGCTTTCTTT. It codes for CASSSTGEAFF.

J is TRBJ2-7 and V is TRBV20-1; perhaps TRBD1 as D (6 bases). This CDR3 has 14 amino acids. V lost 4 bases and J lost 2, with 15 bases in between. Germline CDR1 reads DFQATT; CDR2 reads SNEGSKA (reference sequence). CDR3 DNA: TGCAGTGCTACCTCAGGGGCCCCTGCCTACGAGCAGTACTTC. The encoded protein is CSATSGAPAYEQYF.

The chain uses TRBV6-6 and TRBJ2-7; possibly TRBD2 for D (6 bases). The CDR3 is 16 residues long. V lost 6 bases to trimming and J lost 0 bases, with 18 bases between them. Germline V gene data show CDR1 as MNHNY and CDR2 as SVGAGI (reference sequence). The DNA of the CDR3 is TGTGCCAGCAGCTACATGGGGAGCGGGTGCTCCTACGAGCAGTACTTC. Translation gives CASSYMGSGCSYEQYF.

The chain carries TRBV12-3 or TRBV12-4 and TRBJ2-3; 11 bases map to TRBD2. V trimming: 4 bases; J trimming: 8 bases; junction bases outside the gene matches: 5. The CDR3 runs to 14 residues. CDR3 DNA: TGTGCCAGCAGTTATAGCGGGAGGGCTAGTACGCAGTATTTT. This codes for CASSYSGRASTQYF.

This clonotype was counted many times. The chain has TRBV29-1 and TRBJ2-3, with D possibly matching TRBD1 (6 bases). The length of the CDR3 is 16 residues. Germline values: CDR1 SQVTM, CDR2 ANQGSEA. The germline V and J ends were trimmed by 7 bases and 2 bases, with 22 bases remaining between them. The CDR3 DNA is TGCAGCGCCGATACTATTGGTGGACAGACCACAGATACGCAGTATTTT. This encodes CSADTIGGQTTDTQYF.

The table lists this clonotype with a few counts. The chain employs TRBV5-1 and TRBJ1-1; no firm D call. CDR3 length equals 15 residues. In germline, CDR1 is SGHRS, CDR2 YFSETQ. The germline V and J ends were trimmed by 1 base and 1 base, with 11 bases remaining between them. The CDR3 loop is CASSLSGNPNTEAFF. The DNA of the CDR3 is TGCGCCAGCAGCTTGTCTGGCAACCCGAACACTGAAGCTTTCTTT.

The table lists this clonotype with many counts. V usage is TRBV9 and J usage is TRBJ2-2; the match to TRBD1 covers 10 bases. Germline-derived CDR1 and CDR2 are SGDLS and YYNGEE. Trimming removed 1 base from V and 4 bases from J; junction bases left unmatched: 4. CDR3 length equals 16 residues. CDR3 loop: CASSVPGTGVTGELFF. DNA for the CDR3: TGTGCCAGCAGCGTACCCGGGACAGGGGTCACCGGGGAGCTGTTTTTT.

The sample holds many counts of this clonotype. The genes are TRBV12-3 or TRBV12-4 and TRBJ2-1; 12 nucleotides line up with TRBD2. This CDR3 comprises 17 residues. V shed 3 bases, J shed 5 bases, and the junction held 8 bases outside the gene matches. CDR3 region: CASSFRASGGENNEQFF. The CDR3 DNA reads as TGTGCCAGCAGTTTCAGGGCTAGCGGGGGGGAAAACAATGAGCAGTTCTTC.